Given below is one T cell receptor (beta chain) in context. Its antigen is currently unknown. This sample was taken from a study of Ad26.COV2.S vaccination and SARS-CoV-2 variants. This CDR3 has 15 amino acids. Germline V lookup: CDR1 SGHNT, CDR2 YYREEE (reference sequence). V dropped 5 bases and J dropped 5 bases, with 20 bases sitting between them. Noted treatment: roughly 20 received Ad26.COV2.S at low or high dose, single or two shots; about five received placebo; per-sample allocation not given. Sampling happened 63 days after the first vaccine or placebo injection. Boston supplied an adult donor aged 18-55 years. The administered vaccine (an Ad26 vector) expressed Wuhan-strain SARS-CoV-2 spike. This table comes from immunoSEQ multiplex PCR, and its TCRdb copy is limited to in-frame clones, with some not included. This table holds about 480,000 clones, roughly 85% found once. Findings of the study overall: Reported findings describe substantial breadth in spike-specific CD8+ and CD4+ T cell responses following vaccination. Recipients of vaccine and of placebo showed similar breadth of their non-spike TCR repertoires.

The source was peripheral blood, collected in a trial of Ad26.COV2.S vaccine versus placebo. The rearrangement joins TRBV5-4 to TRBJ2-7, with D possibly being TRBD2 (7 bases). The source of this sequence is a person aged 18-60 years who received the Ad26.COV2.S COVID-19 vaccine or a placebo. CDR3 sequence reads: CASRPVGGRENEQYF. CDR3 nucleotide sequence: TGTGCCAGCAGACCCGTCGGGGGGCGCGAAAACGAGCAGTACTTC.